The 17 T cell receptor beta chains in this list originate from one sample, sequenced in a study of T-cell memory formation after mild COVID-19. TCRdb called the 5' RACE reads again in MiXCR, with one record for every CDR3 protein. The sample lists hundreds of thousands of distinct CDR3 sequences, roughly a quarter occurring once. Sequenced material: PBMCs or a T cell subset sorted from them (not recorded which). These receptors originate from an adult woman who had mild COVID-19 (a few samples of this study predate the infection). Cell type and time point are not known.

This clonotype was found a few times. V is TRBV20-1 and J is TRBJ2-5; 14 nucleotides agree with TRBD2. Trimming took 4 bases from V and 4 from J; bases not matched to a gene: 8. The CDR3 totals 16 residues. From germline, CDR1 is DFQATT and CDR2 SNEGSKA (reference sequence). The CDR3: CSATGTSGRVGETQYF. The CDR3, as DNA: TGCAGTGCTACGGGGACTAGCGGGAGAGTCGGAGAGACCCAGTACTTC.

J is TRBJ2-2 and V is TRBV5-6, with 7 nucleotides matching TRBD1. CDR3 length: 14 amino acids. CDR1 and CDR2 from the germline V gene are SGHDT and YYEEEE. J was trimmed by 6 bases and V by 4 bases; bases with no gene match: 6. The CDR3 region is CASSTGARPGELFF. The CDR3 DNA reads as TGTGCCAGCAGCACAGGGGCGCGTCCCGGGGAGCTGTTTTTT. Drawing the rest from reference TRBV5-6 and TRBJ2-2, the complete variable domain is DAGVTQSPTHLIKTRGQQVTLRCSPKSGHDTVSWYQQALGQGPQFIFQYYEEEERQRGNFPDRFSGHQFPNYSSELNVNALLLGDSALYLCASSTGARPGELFFGEGSRLTVL.

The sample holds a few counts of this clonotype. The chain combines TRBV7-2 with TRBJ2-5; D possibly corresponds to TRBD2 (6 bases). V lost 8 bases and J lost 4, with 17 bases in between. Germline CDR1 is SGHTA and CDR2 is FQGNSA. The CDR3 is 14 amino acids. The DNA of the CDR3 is TGTGCCAGCTCGAGGGCGGGACTCCGAGAGACCCAGTACTTC. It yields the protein CASSRAGLRETQYF.

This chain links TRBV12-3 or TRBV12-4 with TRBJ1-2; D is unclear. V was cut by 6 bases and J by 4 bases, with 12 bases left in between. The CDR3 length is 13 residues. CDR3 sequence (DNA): TGTGCCAGCAGGACCCCAGGATCCTATGGCTACACCTTC. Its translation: CASRTPGSYGYTF.

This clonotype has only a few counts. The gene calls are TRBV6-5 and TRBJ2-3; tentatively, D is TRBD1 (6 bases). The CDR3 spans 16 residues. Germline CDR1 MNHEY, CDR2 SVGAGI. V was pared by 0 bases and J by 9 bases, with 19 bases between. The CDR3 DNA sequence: TGTGCCAGCAGTTACTCCGCGACAGGATCGGCAGGGACGCAGTATTTT. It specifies CASSYSATGSAGTQYF.

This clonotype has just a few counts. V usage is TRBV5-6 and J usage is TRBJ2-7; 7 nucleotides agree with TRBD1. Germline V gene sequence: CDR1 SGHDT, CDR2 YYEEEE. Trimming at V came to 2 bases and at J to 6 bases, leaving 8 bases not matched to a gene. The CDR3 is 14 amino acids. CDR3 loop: CASSFEGAAFEQYF. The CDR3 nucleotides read TGTGCCAGCAGCTTCGAGGGGGCGGCATTCGAGCAGTACTTC.

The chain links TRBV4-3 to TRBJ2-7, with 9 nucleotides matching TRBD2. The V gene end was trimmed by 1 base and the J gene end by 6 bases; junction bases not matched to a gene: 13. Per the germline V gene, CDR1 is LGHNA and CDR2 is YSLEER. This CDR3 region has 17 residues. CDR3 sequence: CASSQGTSGRIGAEQYF. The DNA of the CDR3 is TGCGCCAGCAGCCAAGGCACCAGCGGGAGGATCGGGGCCGAGCAGTACTTC.

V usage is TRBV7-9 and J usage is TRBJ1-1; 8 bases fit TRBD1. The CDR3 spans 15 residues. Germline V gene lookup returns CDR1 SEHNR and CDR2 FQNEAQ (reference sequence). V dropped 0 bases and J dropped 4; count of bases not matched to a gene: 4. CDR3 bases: TGTGCCAGCAGCTTAGCTGGACAGGGCCTCACTGAAGCTTTCTTT. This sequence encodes CASSLAGQGLTEAFF. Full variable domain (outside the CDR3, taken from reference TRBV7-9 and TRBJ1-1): DTGVSQNPRHKITKRGQNVTFRCDPISEHNRLYWYRQTLGQGPEFLTYFQNEAQLEKSRLLSDRFSAERPKGSFSTLEIQRTEQGDSAMYLCASSLAGQGLTEAFFGQGTRLTVV.

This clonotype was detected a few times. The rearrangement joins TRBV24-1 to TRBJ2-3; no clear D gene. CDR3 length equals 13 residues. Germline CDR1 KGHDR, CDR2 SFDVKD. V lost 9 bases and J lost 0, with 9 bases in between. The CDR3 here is CATATGSTDTQYF. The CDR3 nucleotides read TGTGCCACCGCCACCGGGAGCACAGATACGCAGTATTTT.

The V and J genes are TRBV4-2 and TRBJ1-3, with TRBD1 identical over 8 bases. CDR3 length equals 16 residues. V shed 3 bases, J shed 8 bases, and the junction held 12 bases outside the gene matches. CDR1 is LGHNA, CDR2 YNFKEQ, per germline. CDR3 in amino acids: CASSHKKEDRVDTIYF. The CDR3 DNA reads TGTGCCAGCAGCCATAAAAAGGAGGACAGGGTTGACACCATATATTTT.

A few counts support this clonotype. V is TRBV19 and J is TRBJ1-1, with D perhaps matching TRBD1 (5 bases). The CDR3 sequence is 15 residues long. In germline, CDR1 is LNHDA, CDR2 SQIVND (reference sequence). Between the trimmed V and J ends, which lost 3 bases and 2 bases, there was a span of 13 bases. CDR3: CASSIFAGKNTEAFF. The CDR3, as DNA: TGTGCCAGTAGTATTTTTGCAGGGAAAAACACTGAAGCTTTCTTT.

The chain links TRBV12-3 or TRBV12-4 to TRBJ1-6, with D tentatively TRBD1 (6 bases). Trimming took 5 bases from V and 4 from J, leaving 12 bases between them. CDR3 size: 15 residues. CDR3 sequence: CASSLGQLYNSPLHF. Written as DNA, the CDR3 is TGTGCCAGCAGTCTCGGACAGTTATATAATTCACCCCTCCACTTT.

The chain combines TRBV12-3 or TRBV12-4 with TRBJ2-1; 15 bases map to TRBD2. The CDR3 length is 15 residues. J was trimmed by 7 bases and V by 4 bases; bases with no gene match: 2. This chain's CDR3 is CASSWTSGRVNEQFF. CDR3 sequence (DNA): TGTGCCAGCAGTTGGACTAGCGGGAGGGTTAATGAGCAGTTCTTC.

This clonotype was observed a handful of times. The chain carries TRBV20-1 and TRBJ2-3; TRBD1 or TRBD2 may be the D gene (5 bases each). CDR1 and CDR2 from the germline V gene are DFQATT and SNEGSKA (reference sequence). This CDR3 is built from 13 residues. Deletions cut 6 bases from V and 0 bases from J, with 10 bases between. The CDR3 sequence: CSAGDQSTDTQYF. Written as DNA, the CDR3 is TGCAGTGCCGGGGACCAAAGCACAGATACGCAGTATTTT.

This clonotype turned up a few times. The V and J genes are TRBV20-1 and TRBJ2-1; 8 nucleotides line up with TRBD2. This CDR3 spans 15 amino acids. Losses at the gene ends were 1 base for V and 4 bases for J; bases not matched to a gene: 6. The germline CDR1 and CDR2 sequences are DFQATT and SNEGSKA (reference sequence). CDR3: CSARALAGYYNEQFF. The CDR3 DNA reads TGCAGTGCTAGAGCCCTAGCGGGCTATTACAATGAGCAGTTCTTC.

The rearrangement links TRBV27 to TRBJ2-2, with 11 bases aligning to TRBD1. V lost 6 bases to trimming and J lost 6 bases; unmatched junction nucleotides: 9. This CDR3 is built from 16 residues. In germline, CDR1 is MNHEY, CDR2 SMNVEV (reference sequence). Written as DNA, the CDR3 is TGTGCCAGCAGCGAGATACCGGGACAGGGGGCCGGGGAGCTGTTTTTT. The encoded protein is CASSEIPGQGAGELFF.

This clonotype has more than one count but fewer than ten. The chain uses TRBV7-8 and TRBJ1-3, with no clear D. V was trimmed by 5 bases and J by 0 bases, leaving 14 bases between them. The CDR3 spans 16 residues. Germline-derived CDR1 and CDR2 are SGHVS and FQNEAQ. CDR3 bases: TGTGCCAGCAGCCCGCGGGAAGCGGTCTCTGGAAACACCATATATTTT. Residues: CASSPREAVSGNTIYF. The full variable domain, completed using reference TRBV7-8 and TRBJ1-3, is GAGVSQSPRYKVAKRGQDVALRCDPISGHVSLFWYQQALGQGPEFLTYFQNEAQLDKSGLPSDRFFAERPEGSVSTLKIQRTQQEDSAVYLCASSPREAVSGNTIYFGEGSWLTVV.